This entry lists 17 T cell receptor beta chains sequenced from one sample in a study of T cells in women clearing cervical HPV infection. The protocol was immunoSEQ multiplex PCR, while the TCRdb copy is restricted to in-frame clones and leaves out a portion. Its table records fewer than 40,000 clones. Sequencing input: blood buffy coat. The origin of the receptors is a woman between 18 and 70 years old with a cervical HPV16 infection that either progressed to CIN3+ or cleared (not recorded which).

CDR3 in amino acids: CASLLGQPNSPLHF. Partial CDR3 DNA: TGTGCCAGCCTATTGGGGCAGCCTAATTCACCC. The chain recombines TRBV6-2 or TRBV6-3 with TRBJ1-6; D possibly corresponds to TRBD1 (5 bases). The sequenced fragment ends 3 residues before the CDR3 boundary, so the rest is inferred from the germline J gene. Trimming stripped 8 bases from V and 6 bases from J, with 14 bases between. The V gene's germline CDR1 is MNHEY and CDR2 SVGEGT. The length of the CDR3 is 14 residues.

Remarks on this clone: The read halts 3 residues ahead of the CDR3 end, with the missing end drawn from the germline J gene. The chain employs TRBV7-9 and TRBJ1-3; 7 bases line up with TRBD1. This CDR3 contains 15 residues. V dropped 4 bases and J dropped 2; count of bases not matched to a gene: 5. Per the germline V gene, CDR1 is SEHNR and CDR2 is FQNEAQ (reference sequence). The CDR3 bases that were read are TGTGCCAGCAGCTCTTCCGACAGGGCTGGAAACACC. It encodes CASSSSDRAGNT. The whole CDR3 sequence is CASSSSDRAGNTIYF.

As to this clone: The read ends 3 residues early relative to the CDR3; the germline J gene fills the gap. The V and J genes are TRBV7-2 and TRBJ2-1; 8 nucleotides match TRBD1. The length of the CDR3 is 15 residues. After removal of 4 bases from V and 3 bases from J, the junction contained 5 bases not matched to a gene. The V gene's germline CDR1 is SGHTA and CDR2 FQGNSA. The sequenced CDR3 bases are TGTGCCAGCAGCTCAAGGACAGGGATCTACAATGAG. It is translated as CASSSRTGIYNE. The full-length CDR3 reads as CASSSRTGIYNEQFF.

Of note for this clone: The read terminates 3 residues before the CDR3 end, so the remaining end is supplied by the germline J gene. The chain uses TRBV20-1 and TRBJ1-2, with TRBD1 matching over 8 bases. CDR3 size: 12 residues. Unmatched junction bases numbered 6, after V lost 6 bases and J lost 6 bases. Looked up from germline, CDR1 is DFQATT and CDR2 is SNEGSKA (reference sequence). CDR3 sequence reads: CSAMDRVHGYTF. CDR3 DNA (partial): TGCAGTGCGATGGACAGGGTACATGGC.

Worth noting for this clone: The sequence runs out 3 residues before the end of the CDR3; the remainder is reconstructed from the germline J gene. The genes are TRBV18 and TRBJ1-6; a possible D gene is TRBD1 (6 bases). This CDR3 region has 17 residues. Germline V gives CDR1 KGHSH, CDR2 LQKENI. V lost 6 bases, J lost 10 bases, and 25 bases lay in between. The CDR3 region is CASSPQEGEVFGSPLHF. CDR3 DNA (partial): TGTGCCAGCTCGCCCCAGGAGGGGGAAGTTTTTGGATCACCC.

CDR3 loop: CASSPMWRATDTQYF. CDR3 DNA, as far as it was read: TGTGCCAGTAGTCCTATGTGGAGGGCCACAGATACG. The V gene is TRBV19, the J gene TRBJ2-3, with D tentatively TRBD2 (6 bases). The read ends 3 residues before the CDR3 terminus; that terminus is restored from the germline J gene. Germline CDR1 and CDR2: LNHDA and SQIVND (reference sequence). The CDR3 has 15 amino acids. Trimming took off 5 bases at V and 2 bases at J, with 14 bases between the two ends.

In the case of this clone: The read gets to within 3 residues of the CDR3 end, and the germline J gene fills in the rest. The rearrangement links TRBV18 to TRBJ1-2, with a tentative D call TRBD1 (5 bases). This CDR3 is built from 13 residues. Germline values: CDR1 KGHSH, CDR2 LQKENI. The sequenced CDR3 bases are TGTGCCAGCTCACCGGGCAGGGTCCACGAC. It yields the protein CASSPGRVHD. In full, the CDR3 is CASSPGRVHDYTF.

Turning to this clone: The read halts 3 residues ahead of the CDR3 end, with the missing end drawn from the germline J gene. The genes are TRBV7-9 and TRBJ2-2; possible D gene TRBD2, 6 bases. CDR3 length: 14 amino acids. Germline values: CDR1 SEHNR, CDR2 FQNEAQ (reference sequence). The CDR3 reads CASGDPRGNEKLFF. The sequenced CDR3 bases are TGTGCCAGCGGTGACCCTCGGGGGAATGAAAAG.

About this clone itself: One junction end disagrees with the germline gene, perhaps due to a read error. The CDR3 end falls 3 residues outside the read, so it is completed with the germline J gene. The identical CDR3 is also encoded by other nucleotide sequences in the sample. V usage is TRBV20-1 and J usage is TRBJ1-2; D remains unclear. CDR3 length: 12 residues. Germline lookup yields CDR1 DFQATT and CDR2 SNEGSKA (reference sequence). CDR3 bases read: TGCAGTGCTCCTCCGTATAACTACGGC. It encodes CSAPPYNYG. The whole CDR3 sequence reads CSAPPYNYGYTF.

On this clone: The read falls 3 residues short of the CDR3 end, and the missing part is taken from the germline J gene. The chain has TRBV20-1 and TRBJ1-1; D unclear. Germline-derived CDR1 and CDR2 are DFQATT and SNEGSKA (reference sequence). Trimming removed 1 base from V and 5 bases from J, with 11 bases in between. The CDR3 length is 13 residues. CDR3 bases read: TGCAGTGCTAGAGGAGGCGGCTATACTGAA. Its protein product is CSARGGGYTE. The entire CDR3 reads CSARGGGYTEAFF.

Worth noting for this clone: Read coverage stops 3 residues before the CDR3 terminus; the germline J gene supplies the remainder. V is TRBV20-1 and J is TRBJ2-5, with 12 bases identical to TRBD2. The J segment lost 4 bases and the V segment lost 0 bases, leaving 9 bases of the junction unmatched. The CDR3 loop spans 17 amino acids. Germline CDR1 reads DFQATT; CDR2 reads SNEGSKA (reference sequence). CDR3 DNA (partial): TGCAGTGCTAGAGATCCCCAGACTAGCGGGGGACGAGAGACC. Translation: CSARDPQTSGGRET. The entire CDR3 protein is CSARDPQTSGGRETQYF.

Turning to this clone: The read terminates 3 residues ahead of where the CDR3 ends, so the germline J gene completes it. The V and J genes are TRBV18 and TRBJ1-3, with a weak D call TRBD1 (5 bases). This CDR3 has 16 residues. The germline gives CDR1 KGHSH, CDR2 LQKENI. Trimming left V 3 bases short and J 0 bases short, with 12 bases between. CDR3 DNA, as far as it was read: TGTGCCAGCTCACCCCTAGGAGGGGACTCTGGAAACACC. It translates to CASSPLGGDSGNT. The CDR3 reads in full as CASSPLGGDSGNTIYF.

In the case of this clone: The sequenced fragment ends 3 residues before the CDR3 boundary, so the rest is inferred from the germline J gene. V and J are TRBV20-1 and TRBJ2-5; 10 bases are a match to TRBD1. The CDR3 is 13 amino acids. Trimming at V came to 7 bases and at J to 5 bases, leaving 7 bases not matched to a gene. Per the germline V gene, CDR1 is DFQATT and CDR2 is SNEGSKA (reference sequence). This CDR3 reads CSVPGQGFETQYF. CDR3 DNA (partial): TGCAGTGTTCCGGGACAGGGGTTTGAGACC.

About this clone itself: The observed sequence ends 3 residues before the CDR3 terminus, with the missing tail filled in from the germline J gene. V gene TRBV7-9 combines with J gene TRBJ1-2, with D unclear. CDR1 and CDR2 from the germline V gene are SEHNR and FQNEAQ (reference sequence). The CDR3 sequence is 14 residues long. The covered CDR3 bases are TGTGCCAGCAGCTCAACCGGGTTCGATTACGAC. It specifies CASSSTGFDYD. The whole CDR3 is CASSSTGFDYDYTF.

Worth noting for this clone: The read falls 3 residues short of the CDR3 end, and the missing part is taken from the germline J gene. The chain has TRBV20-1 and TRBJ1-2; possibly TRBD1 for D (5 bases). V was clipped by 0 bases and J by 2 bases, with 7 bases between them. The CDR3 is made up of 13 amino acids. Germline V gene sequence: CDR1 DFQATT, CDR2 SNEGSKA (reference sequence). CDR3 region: CSARDRQNYGYTF. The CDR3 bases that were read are TGCAGTGCTAGAGATCGACAGAACTATGGC.

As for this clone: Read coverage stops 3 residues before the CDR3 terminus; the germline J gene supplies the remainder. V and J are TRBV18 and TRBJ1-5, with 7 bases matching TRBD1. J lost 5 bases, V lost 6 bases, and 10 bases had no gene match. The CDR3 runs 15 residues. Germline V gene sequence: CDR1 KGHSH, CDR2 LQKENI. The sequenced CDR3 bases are TGTGCCAGCTCGAGAGACAGGGACTTTCATCAGCCC. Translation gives CASSRDRDFHQP. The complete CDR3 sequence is CASSRDRDFHQPQHF.

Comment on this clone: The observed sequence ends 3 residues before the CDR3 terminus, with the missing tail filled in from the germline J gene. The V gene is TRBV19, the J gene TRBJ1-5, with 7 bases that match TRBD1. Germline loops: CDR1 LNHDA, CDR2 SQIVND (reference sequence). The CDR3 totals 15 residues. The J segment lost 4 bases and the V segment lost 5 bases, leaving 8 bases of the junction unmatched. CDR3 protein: CASSGAGTENQPQHF. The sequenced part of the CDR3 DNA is TGTGCCAGTAGTGGGGCCGGGACAGAAAATCAGCCC. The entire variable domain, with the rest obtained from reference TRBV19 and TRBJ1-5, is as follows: DGGITQSPKYLFRKEGQNVTLSCEQNLNHDAMYWYRQDPGQGLRLIYYSQIVNDFQKGDIAEGYSVSREKKESFPLTVTSAQKNPTAFYLCASSGAGTENQPQHFGDGTRLSIL.